This TCR beta chain was captured in a study of blood T cell repertoires in COVID-19. This CDR3 comprises 16 residues. V was pared by 4 bases and J by 0 bases, with 4 bases of the junction left unmatched. Germline CDR1 reads SNHLY; CDR2 reads FYNNEI. Produced via immunoSEQ multiplex PCR; TCRdb's table is partial and in-frame only. The sample carries 300,000 to 400,000 clones, roughly 87% recorded once. This sequence joins TRBV2 and TRBJ2-3; TRBD2 matches 10 bases. What was sequenced was PBMCs or T cells enriched from blood (not recorded which). This receptor was obtained from a woman aged 25-40 years who had recovered from COVID-19. The CDR3, as DNA: TGTGCCAGCAGTGGCGGGACTAGCGTTAGCACAGATACGCAGTATTTT. Amino acids: CASSGGTSVSTDTQYF.